This is a list of T cell receptor beta chains from one sample in a study of blood T cell repertoires in COVID-19. Profiled with immunoSEQ multiplex PCR; TCRdb holds only in-frame clones, not every one. The data show some 240,000 clones, around 85% seen once. Sequenced sample: peripheral blood. All receptors derive from a woman older than 75 with acute or convalescent COVID-19. The CDR3 runs from the conserved cysteine through the conserved F or W. Each record gives: V gene, clone size, J gene, D gene, CDR3 protein, CDR3 DNA. The D gene is left open where the match is weak. A clone size is listed for some rows: how often the clone was seen (once, few, many), or a class if it is expanded.

V gene: TRBV10-2
clone size: -
J gene: TRBJ2-1
D gene: TRBD1
CDR3 protein: CASSDIGGGEQFF
CDR3 DNA: TGCGCCAGCAGTGATATAGGGGGCGGTGAGCAGTTCTTC

V gene: TRBV12-3/TRBV12-4
clone size: -
J gene: TRBJ1-5
D gene: -
CDR3 protein: CASRMGGNQPQHF
CDR3 DNA: TGTGCCAGCAGAATGGGGGGAAACCAGCCCCAGCATTTT

V gene: TRBV6-5
clone size: -
J gene: TRBJ2-7
D gene: TRBD1
CDR3 protein: CASRGTGGYEQYF
CDR3 DNA: TGTGCCAGCAGGGGGACAGGCGGGTACGAGCAGTACTTC

V gene: TRBV6-6
clone size: -
J gene: TRBJ2-3
D gene: -
CDR3 protein: CASSYSSVGTDTQYF
CDR3 DNA: TGTGCCAGCAGTTACTCTAGCGTCGGCACAGATACGCAGTATTTT

V gene: TRBV10-3
clone size: -
J gene: TRBJ1-6
D gene: -
CDR3 protein: CATGDKSNSPLHF
CDR3 DNA: TGTGCCACTGGGGACAAGTCAAATTCACCCCTCCACTTT

V gene: TRBV5-4
clone size: -
J gene: TRBJ1-4
D gene: -
CDR3 protein: CASSITGTDEKLFF
CDR3 DNA: TGTGCCAGCAGTATAACAGGGACGGATGAAAAACTGTTTTTT

V gene: TRBV19
clone size: -
J gene: TRBJ1-5
D gene: -
CDR3 protein: CASSIGGQPQHF
CDR3 DNA: TGTGCCAGTAGTATCGGAGGTCAGCCCCAGCATTTT

V gene: TRBV6-5
clone size: -
J gene: TRBJ2-4
D gene: TRBD1
CDR3 protein: CASSSRQGAKNIQYF
CDR3 DNA: TGTGCCAGCAGTTCCAGACAGGGAGCCAAAAACATTCAGTACTTC

V gene: TRBV29-1
clone size: -
J gene: TRBJ1-5
D gene: -
CDR3 protein: CSVIPTGTPNQPQHF
CDR3 DNA: TGCAGCGTTATACCGACAGGAACCCCCAATCAGCCCCAGCATTTT

V gene: TRBV7-6
clone size: -
J gene: TRBJ2-5
D gene: TRBD2
CDR3 protein: CASSLDATSGQETQYF
CDR3 DNA: TGTGCCAGCAGCTTAGATGCGACTAGCGGCCAAGAGACCCAGTACTTC

V gene: TRBV2
clone size: -
J gene: TRBJ1-1
D gene: -
CDR3 protein: CASSVAAANTEAFF
CDR3 DNA: TGTGCCAGCAGTGTGGCAGCGGCGAACACTGAAGCTTTCTTT

V gene: TRBV5-1
clone size: -
J gene: TRBJ2-1
D gene: -
CDR3 protein: CASRSEGDSYNEQFF
CDR3 DNA: TGCGCCAGCAGATCGGAGGGAGATTCCTACAATGAGCAGTTCTTC

V gene: TRBV28
clone size: -
J gene: TRBJ2-1
D gene: TRBD2
CDR3 protein: CASSSLGTTYYNEQFF
CDR3 DNA: TGTGCCAGCAGTAGCCTCGGGACTACCTATTACAATGAGCAGTTCTTC

V gene: TRBV19
clone size: -
J gene: TRBJ1-5
D gene: TRBD1
CDR3 protein: CASSTDRHNQPQHF
CDR3 DNA: TGTGCCAGTAGTACGGACAGGCACAATCAGCCCCAGCATTTT

V gene: TRBV11-2
clone size: -
J gene: TRBJ2-7
D gene: -
CDR3 protein: CASSLGAGVPSSYEQYF
CDR3 DNA: TGTGCCAGCAGCCTCGGGGCAGGGGTACCAAGCTCCTACGAGCAGTACTTC

V gene: TRBV28
clone size: -
J gene: TRBJ1-6
D gene: -
CDR3 protein: CASGRQSSYNSPLHF
CDR3 DNA: TGTGCCAGCGGTCGACAGAGCTCCTATAATTCACCCCTCCACTTT

V gene: TRBV28
clone size: once
J gene: TRBJ1-4
D gene: -
CDR3 protein: CASRREQGFNEKLFF
CDR3 DNA: TGTGCCAGCAGACGCGAACAGGGATTTAATGAAAAACTGTTTTTT

V gene: TRBV12-5
clone size: -
J gene: TRBJ2-7
D gene: TRBD1
CDR3 protein: CASGLDRGISYEQYF
CDR3 DNA: TGTGCTAGTGGACTTGACAGGGGGATCTCCTACGAGCAGTACTTC

V gene: TRBV10-3
clone size: once
J gene: TRBJ1-5
D gene: -
CDR3 protein: CASRTDSNQPQHF
CDR3 DNA: TGTGCCAGCAGGACAGATTCAAATCAGCCCCAGCATTTT

V gene: TRBV9
clone size: -
J gene: TRBJ2-1
D gene: -
CDR3 protein: CASSVGNPTVYNEQFF
CDR3 DNA: TGTGCCAGCAGCGTAGGGAACCCGACTGTCTACAATGAGCAGTTCTTC

V gene: TRBV28
clone size: -
J gene: TRBJ1-1
D gene: -
CDR3 protein: CASSLFTGLSTEAFF
CDR3 DNA: TGTGCCAGCAGTTTATTCACAGGGCTAAGCACTGAAGCTTTCTTT

V gene: TRBV19
clone size: -
J gene: TRBJ2-3
D gene: TRBD2
CDR3 protein: CASSSGTSGGGTDTQYF
CDR3 DNA: TGTGCCAGTAGCTCCGGGACTAGCGGGGGGGGCACAGATACGCAGTATTTT

V gene: TRBV30
clone size: few
J gene: TRBJ2-7
D gene: -
CDR3 protein: CAWNREAHEQYF
CDR3 DNA: TGTGCCTGGAACAGGGAAGCGCACGAGCAGTACTTC

V gene: TRBV28
clone size: -
J gene: TRBJ2-3
D gene: -
CDR3 protein: CASSPFVVALGATHTDTQYF
CDR3 DNA: TGTGCCAGCAGTCCGTTTGTGGTAGCCCTGGGTGCAACACACACAGATACGCAGTATTTT

V gene: TRBV7-2
clone size: -
J gene: TRBJ2-1
D gene: TRBD1
CDR3 protein: CASSLGQGVLNEQFF
CDR3 DNA: TGTGCCAGCAGCTTAGGGCAGGGGGTGCTCAATGAGCAGTTCTTC

V gene: TRBV5-1
clone size: -
J gene: TRBJ2-7
D gene: -
CDR3 protein: CASRRGAGAGEQYF
CDR3 DNA: TGCGCCAGCCGCCGGGGGGCAGGGGCAGGGGAGCAGTACTTC

V gene: TRBV5-4
clone size: once
J gene: TRBJ2-6
D gene: -
CDR3 protein: CASSLGRGSSGANVLTF
CDR3 DNA: TGTGCCAGCAGCTTGGGACGGGGGAGCTCTGGGGCCAACGTCCTGACTTTC

V gene: TRBV5-1
clone size: -
J gene: TRBJ2-5
D gene: TRBD2
CDR3 protein: CASSYRTSGGTFQETQYF
CDR3 DNA: TGCGCCAGCAGCTACCGGACTAGCGGGGGGACTTTCCAAGAGACCCAGTACTTC

V gene: TRBV27
clone size: -
J gene: TRBJ1-5
D gene: TRBD1
CDR3 protein: CASSLIRDSQPQHF
CDR3 DNA: TGTGCCAGCAGTTTAATCCGGGACAGCCAGCCCCAGCATTTT

V gene: TRBV30
clone size: -
J gene: TRBJ1-2
D gene: -
CDR3 protein: CAWSTRRNRNYGYTF
CDR3 DNA: TGTGCCTGGAGTACCCGGAGAAACAGGAACTATGGCTACACCTTC

V gene: TRBV19
clone size: -
J gene: TRBJ1-1
D gene: -
CDR3 protein: CASSTGQRHSEAFF
CDR3 DNA: TGTGCCAGTAGTACAGGACAGAGACACTCTGAAGCTTTCTTT

V gene: TRBV19
clone size: once
J gene: TRBJ2-3
D gene: TRBD2
CDR3 protein: CASSAGGPRADTQYF
CDR3 DNA: TGTGCCAGTTCGGCGGGGGGGCCTCGGGCAGATACGCAGTATTTT

V gene: TRBV5-1
clone size: -
J gene: TRBJ2-3
D gene: TRBD2
CDR3 protein: CASSYLAGGPTDTQYF
CDR3 DNA: TGCGCCAGCAGCTACTTAGCGGGGGGCCCCACAGATACGCAGTATTTT

V gene: TRBV28
clone size: -
J gene: TRBJ2-7
D gene: -
CDR3 protein: CASSLWGADEQYF
CDR3 DNA: TGTGCCAGCAGTTTATGGGGGGCGGACGAGCAGTACTTC

V gene: TRBV4-1
clone size: -
J gene: TRBJ1-5
D gene: -
CDR3 protein: CASSQAGVNQPQHF
CDR3 DNA: TGCGCCAGCAGCCAAGCCGGTGTGAATCAGCCCCAGCATTTT

V gene: TRBV30
clone size: -
J gene: TRBJ1-2
D gene: TRBD1
CDR3 protein: CAWTGTGLLYGYTF
CDR3 DNA: TGTGCCTGGACCGGGACAGGCCTTCTCTATGGCTACACCTTC

V gene: TRBV5-1
clone size: -
J gene: TRBJ2-1
D gene: -
CDR3 protein: CASSPGTSPIEQFF
CDR3 DNA: TGCGCCAGCAGCCCGGGGACTTCCCCAATTGAGCAGTTCTTC

V gene: TRBV3-1/TRBV3-2
clone size: -
J gene: TRBJ2-2
D gene: TRBD1
CDR3 protein: CASSARDRVTGELFF
CDR3 DNA: TGTGCCAGCAGCGCAAGGGACAGGGTCACCGGGGAGCTGTTTTTT

V gene: TRBV19
clone size: -
J gene: TRBJ2-7
D gene: -
CDR3 protein: CASSSNRVLSYEQYF
CDR3 DNA: TGTGCCAGTAGTTCCAACAGGGTCCTGTCCTACGAGCAGTACTTC

V gene: TRBV30
clone size: few
J gene: TRBJ1-3
D gene: TRBD1
CDR3 protein: CAWSPGQGASGNTIYF
CDR3 DNA: TGTGCCTGGAGTCCGGGACAGGGGGCATCTGGAAACACCATATATTTT

V gene: TRBV3-1/TRBV3-2
clone size: once
J gene: TRBJ2-2
D gene: -
CDR3 protein: CASSQGVNGELFF
CDR3 DNA: TGTGCCAGCAGCCAAGGCGTTAACGGGGAGCTGTTTTTT

V gene: TRBV5-5
clone size: -
J gene: TRBJ1-1
D gene: TRBD1
CDR3 protein: CASSRTGVNTEAFF
CDR3 DNA: TGTGCCAGCAGCCGGACAGGGGTGAACACTGAAGCTTTCTTT

V gene: TRBV5-4
clone size: -
J gene: TRBJ1-1
D gene: TRBD1
CDR3 protein: CASKGQVNTEAFF
CDR3 DNA: TGTGCCAGCAAGGGACAGGTGAACACTGAAGCTTTCTTT

V gene: TRBV2
clone size: -
J gene: TRBJ2-1
D gene: TRBD2
CDR3 protein: CASSPGTSGVLHSYNEQFF
CDR3 DNA: TGTGCCAGCAGTCCTGGGACTAGCGGGGTACTACACTCCTACAATGAGCAGTTCTTC

V gene: TRBV18
clone size: once
J gene: TRBJ2-4
D gene: TRBD1
CDR3 protein: CASSPREGARLIKNIQYF
CDR3 DNA: TGTGCCAGCTCACCGAGAGAGGGGGCACGTTTGATCAAAAACATTCAGTACTTC

V gene: TRBV3-1/TRBV3-2
clone size: -
J gene: TRBJ2-1
D gene: TRBD2
CDR3 protein: CASSQGGGLYNEQFF
CDR3 DNA: TGTGCCAGCAGCCAAGGGGGGGGGTTATACAATGAGCAGTTCTTC

V gene: TRBV5-1
clone size: -
J gene: TRBJ2-1
D gene: TRBD2
CDR3 protein: CASSLPTSGGANEQFF
CDR3 DNA: TGCGCCAGCAGCTTGCCAACTAGCGGGGGGGCCAATGAGCAGTTCTTC

V gene: TRBV27
clone size: -
J gene: TRBJ1-1
D gene: -
CDR3 protein: CASSSARMNTEAFF
CDR3 DNA: TGTGCCAGCAGTTCGGCCAGGATGAACACTGAAGCTTTCTTT

V gene: TRBV7-6
clone size: -
J gene: TRBJ1-5
D gene: TRBD1
CDR3 protein: CASSPGTGVAGNQPQHF
CDR3 DNA: TGTGCCAGCAGCCCAGGGACAGGGGTCGCAGGCAATCAGCCCCAGCATTTT

V gene: TRBV2
clone size: -
J gene: TRBJ1-6
D gene: -
CDR3 protein: CASSEALVRLHF
CDR3 DNA: TGTGCCAGCAGTGAAGCGCTTGTGAGGCTCCACTTT

V gene: TRBV11-2
clone size: -
J gene: TRBJ1-1
D gene: -
CDR3 protein: CASSYGQSLNTEAFF
CDR3 DNA: TGTGCCAGCAGCTATGGACAGAGTTTGAACACTGAAGCTTTCTTT

V gene: TRBV7-3
clone size: -
J gene: TRBJ2-2
D gene: TRBD1
CDR3 protein: CASSSGQGPGELFF
CDR3 DNA: TGTGCCAGCAGCTCGGGACAGGGGCCCGGGGAGCTGTTTTTT

V gene: TRBV4-2
clone size: once
J gene: TRBJ1-6
D gene: -
CDR3 protein: CASSQSWLSDPLHF
CDR3 DNA: TGTGCCAGCAGCCAAAGCTGGTTAAGCGACCCCCTCCACTTT